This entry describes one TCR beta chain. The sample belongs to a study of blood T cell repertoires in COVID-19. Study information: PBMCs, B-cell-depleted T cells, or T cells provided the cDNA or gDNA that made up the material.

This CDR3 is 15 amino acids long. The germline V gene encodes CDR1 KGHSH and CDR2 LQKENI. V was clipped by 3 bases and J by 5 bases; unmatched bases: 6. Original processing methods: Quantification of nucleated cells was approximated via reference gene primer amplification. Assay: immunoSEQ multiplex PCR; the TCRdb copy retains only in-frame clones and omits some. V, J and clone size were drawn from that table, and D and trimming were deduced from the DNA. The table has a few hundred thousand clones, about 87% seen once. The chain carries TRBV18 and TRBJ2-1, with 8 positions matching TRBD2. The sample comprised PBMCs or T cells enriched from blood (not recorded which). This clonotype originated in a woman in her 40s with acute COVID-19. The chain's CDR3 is CASSPPSGGNNEQFF. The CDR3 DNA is TGTGCCAGCTCACCCCCCAGCGGGGGCAACAATGAGCAGTTCTTC.